Described below is a single T cell receptor beta chain sequence and its context. This sample is drawn from a study of blood T cell repertoires in COVID-19. Study-level information: PBMCs, B-cell-depleted T cells, or T cells were the source of the cDNA or gDNA that made up the material.

Seattle researchers signed up patients amid active infection and tracked them longitudinally. The protocol was immunoSEQ multiplex PCR, while the TCRdb copy is restricted to in-frame clones and leaves out a portion. Among under 250,000 clones listed, just under 90% were seen once. The germline V gene has CDR1 MNHEY and CDR2 SVGAGI. V was trimmed by 4 bases and J by 5 bases, leaving 14 bases between them. The CDR3 spans 15 residues. Sequences were obtained from peripheral blood. This TCR came from a man aged 25-45 years with COVID-19, enrolled during active disease. This sequence joins TRBV6-5 and TRBJ1-4; D gene unclear. This chain's CDR3 is CASSSRRRGNEKLFF. The CDR3 DNA follows: TGTGCCAGCAGTTCTCGGAGACGGGGAAATGAAAAACTGTTTTTT.